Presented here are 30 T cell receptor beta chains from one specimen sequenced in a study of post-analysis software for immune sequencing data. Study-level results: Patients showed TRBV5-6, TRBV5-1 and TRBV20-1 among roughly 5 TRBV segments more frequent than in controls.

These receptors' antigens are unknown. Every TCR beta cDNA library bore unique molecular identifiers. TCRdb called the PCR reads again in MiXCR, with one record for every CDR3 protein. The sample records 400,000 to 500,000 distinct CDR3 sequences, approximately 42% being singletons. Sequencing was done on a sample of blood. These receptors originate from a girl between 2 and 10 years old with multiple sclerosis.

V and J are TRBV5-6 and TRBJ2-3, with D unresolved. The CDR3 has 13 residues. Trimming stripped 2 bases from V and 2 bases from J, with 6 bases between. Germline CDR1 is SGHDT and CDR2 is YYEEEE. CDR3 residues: CASSFPYTDTQYF. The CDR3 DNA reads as TGTGCCAGCAGCTTCCCGTACACAGATACGCAGTATTTT.

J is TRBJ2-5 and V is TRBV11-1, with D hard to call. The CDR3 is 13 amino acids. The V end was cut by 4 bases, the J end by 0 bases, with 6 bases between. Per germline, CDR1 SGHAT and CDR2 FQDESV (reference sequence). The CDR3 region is CASSSNYQETQYF. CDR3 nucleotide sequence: TGTGCCAGCAGCTCCAATTACCAAGAGACCCAGTACTTC.

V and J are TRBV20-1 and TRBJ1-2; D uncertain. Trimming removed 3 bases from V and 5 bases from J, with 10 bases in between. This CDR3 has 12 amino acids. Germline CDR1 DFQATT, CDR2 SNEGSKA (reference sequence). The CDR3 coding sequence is TGCAGTGCTAGCCCCACGGATTATGGCTACACCTTC. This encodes CSASPTDYGYTF.

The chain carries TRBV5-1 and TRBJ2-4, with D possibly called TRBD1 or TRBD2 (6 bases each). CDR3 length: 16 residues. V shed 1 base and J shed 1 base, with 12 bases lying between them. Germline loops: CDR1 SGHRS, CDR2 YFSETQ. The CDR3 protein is CASSLRGALAKNIQYF. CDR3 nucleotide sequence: TGCGCCAGCAGCTTGAGGGGGGCTTTGGCCAAAAACATTCAGTACTTC.

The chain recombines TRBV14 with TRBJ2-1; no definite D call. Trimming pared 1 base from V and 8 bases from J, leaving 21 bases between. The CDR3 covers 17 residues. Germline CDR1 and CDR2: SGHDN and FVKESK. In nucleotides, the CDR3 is TGTGCCAGCAGCCAAGTTCTGGGCTGGCCCAGGTGGGATGAGCAGTTCTTC. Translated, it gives CASSQVLGWPRWDEQFF.

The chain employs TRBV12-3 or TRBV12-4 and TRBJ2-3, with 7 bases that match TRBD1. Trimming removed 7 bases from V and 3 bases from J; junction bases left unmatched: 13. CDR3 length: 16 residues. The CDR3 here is CASNPIPGQRTDTQYF. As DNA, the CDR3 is TGTGCCAGCAACCCCATCCCGGGACAGCGAACAGATACGCAGTATTTT.

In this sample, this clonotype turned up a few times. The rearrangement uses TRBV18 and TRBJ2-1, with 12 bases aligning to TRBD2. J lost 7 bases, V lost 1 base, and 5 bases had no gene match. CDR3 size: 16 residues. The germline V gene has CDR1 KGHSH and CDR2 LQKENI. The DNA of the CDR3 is TGTGCCAGCTCACCACAACTAGCGGGAGGTATGAATGAGCAGTTCTTC. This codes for CASSPQLAGGMNEQFF.

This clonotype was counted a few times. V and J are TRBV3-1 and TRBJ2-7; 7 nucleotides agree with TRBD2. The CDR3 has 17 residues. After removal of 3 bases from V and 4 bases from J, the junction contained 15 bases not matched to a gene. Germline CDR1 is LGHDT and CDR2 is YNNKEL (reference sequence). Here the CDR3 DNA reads TGTGCCAGCAGCCACCTACAATACGCGACAGCGGGGTACGAGCAGTACTTC. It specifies CASSHLQYATAGYEQYF.

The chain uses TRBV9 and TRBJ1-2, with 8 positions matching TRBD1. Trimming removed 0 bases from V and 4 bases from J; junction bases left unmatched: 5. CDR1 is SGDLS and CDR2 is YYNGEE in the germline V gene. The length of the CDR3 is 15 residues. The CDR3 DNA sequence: TGTGCCAGCAGCGTAGTAGCACAGGGGGGCTATGGCTACACCTTC. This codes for CASSVVAQGGYGYTF.

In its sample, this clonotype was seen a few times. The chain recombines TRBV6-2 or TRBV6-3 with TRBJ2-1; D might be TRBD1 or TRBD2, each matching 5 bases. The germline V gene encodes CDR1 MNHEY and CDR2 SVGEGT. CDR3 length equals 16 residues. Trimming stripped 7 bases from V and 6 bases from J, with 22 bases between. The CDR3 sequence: CASTSRVGESPNEQFF. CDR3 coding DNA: TGTGCCAGCACATCAAGGGTGGGGGAGTCCCCCAATGAGCAGTTCTTC.

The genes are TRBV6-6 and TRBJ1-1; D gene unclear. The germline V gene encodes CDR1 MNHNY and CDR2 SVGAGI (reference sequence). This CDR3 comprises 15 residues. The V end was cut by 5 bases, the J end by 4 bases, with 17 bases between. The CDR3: CASSRDVLSGTEAFF. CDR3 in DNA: TGTGCCAGCAGTCGTGACGTTTTGAGTGGCACTGAAGCTTTCTTT.

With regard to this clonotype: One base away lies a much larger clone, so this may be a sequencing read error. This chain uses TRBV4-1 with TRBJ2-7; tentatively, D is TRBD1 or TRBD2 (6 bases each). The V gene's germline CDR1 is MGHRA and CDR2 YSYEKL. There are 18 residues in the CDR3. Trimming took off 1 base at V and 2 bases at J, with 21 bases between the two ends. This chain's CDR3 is CASSQALEGGHRAYEQYF. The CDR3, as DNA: TGCGCCAGCAGCCAAGCCCTGGAAGGGGGGCATCGTGCCTACGAGCAGTACTTC.

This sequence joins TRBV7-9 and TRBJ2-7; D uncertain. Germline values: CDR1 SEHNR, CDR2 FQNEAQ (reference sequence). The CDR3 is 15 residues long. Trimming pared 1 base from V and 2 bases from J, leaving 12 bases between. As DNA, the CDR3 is TGTGCCAGCAGCTTAGGTACCAGCTACCCCTACGAGCAGTACTTC. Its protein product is CASSLGTSYPYEQYF.

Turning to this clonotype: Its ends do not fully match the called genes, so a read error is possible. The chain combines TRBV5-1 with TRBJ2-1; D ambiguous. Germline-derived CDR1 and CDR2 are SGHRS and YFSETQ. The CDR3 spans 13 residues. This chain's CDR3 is CAGSLAGYNEQFF. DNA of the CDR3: TGCGCCGGCAGCCTGGCCGGTTACAATGAGCAGTTCTTC.

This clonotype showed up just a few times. The CDR3 here is CASSITGGYGYTF. The CDR3, as DNA: TGTGCCAGCAGTATCACAGGGGGCTATGGCTACACCTTC. The rearrangement uses TRBV27 and TRBJ1-2; 8 positions match TRBD1. This CDR3 has 13 residues. Germline V gene lookup returns CDR1 MNHEY and CDR2 SMNVEV (reference sequence). V gave up 5 bases and J gave up 4 bases; unmatched junction bases: 3.

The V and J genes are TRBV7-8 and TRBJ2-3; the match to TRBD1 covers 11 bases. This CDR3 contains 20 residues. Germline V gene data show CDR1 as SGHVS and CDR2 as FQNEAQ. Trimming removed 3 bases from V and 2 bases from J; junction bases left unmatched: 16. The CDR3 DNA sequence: TGTGCCAGCAGCTTGAATGCGGGACAGGGGGACCCCTGGCACACAGATACGCAGTATTTT. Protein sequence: CASSLNAGQGDPWHTDTQYF.

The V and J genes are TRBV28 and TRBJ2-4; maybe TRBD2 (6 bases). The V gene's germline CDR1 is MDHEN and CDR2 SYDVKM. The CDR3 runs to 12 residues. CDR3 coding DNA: TGTGAGGCGGAGGGGTGTAAAAACATTCAGTACTTC. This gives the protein CEAEGCKNIQYF.

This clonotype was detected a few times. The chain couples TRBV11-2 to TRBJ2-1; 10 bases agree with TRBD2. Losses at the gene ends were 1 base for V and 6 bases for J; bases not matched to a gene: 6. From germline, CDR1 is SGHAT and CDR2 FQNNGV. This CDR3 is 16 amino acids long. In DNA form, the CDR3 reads TGTGCCAGCAGCTTAGCCATGGCTAGCGGGAGCAATGAGCAGTTCTTC. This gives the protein CASSLAMASGSNEQFF.

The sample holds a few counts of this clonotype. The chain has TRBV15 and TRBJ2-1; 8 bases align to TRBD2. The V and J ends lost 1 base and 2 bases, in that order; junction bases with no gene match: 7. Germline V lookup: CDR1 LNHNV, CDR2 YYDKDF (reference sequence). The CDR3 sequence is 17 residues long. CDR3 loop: CATSRGTGGHPYNEQFF. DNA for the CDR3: TGTGCCACCAGCAGAGGAACGGGGGGGCACCCCTACAATGAGCAGTTCTTC.

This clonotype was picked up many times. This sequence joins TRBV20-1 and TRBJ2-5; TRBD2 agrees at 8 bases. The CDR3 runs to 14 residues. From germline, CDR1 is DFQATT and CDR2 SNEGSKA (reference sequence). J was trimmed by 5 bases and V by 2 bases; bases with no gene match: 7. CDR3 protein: CSARQRGPRETQYF. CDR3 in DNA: TGCAGTGCTAGACAGCGGGGGCCGAGGGAGACCCAGTACTTC.

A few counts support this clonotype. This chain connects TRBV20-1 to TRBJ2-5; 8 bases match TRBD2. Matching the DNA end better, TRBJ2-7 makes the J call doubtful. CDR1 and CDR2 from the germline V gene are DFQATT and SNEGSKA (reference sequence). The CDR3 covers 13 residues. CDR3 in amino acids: CSAATSGSGEQYF. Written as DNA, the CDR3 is TGCAGTGCTGCAACAAGCGGGAGTGGCGAGCAGTACTTC.

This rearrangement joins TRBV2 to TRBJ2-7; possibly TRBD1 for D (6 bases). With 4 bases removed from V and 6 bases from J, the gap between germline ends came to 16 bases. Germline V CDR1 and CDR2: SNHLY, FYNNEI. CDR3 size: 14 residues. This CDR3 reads CASSGQRQAVEQYF. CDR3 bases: TGTGCCAGCAGTGGGCAGAGACAGGCCGTCGAGCAGTACTTC.

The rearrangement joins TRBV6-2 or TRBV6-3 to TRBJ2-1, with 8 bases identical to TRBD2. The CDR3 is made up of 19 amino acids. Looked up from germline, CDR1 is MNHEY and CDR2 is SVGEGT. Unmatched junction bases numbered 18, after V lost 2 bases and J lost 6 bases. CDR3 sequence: CASSYIVRRGAYFGNEQFF. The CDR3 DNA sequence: TGTGCCAGCAGTTACATAGTGCGGCGGGGGGCCTACTTCGGCAATGAGCAGTTCTTC.

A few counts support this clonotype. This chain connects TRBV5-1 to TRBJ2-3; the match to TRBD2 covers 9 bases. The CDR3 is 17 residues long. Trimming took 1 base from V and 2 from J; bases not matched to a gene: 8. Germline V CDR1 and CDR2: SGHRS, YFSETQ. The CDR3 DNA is TGCGCCAGCAGCTTGAGAGGCAGCGGGGGGCCCACAGATACGCAGTATTTT. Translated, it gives CASSLRGSGGPTDTQYF.

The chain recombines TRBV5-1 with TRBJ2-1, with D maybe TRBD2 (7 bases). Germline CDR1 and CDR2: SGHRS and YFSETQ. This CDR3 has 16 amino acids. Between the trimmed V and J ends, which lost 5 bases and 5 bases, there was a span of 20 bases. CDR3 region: CASRVVGGASNNEQFF. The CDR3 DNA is TGCGCCAGCAGAGTCGTAGGGGGGGCCAGCAACAATGAGCAGTTCTTC.

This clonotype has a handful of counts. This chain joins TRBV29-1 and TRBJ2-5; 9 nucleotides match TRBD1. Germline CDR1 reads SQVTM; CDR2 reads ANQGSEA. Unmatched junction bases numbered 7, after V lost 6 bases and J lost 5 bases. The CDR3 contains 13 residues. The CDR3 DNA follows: TGCAGCGTGGGACAGGGTAATGAGGAGACCCAGTACTTC. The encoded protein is CSVGQGNEETQYF.

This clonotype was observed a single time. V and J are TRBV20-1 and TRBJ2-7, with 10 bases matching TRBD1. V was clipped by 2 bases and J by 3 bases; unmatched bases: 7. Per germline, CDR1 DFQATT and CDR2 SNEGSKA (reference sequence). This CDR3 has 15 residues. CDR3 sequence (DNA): TGCAGTGCTAGACAAGGGACAGGGGTAGGCTACGAGCAGTACTTC. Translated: CSARQGTGVGYEQYF.

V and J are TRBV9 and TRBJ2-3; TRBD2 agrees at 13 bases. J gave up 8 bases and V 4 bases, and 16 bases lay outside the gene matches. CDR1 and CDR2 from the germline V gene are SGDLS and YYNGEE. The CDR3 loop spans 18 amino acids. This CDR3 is CASSPQPGLAGPSGTQYF. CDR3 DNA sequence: TGTGCCAGCAGCCCGCAGCCGGGACTAGCGGGACCCTCCGGTACGCAGTATTTT. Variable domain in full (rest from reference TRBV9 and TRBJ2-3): DSGVTQTPKHLITATGQRVTLRCSPRSGDLSVYWYQQSLDQGLQFLIQYYNGEERAKGNILERFSAQQFPDLHSELNLSSLELGDSALYFCASSPQPGLAGPSGTQYFGPGTRLTVL.

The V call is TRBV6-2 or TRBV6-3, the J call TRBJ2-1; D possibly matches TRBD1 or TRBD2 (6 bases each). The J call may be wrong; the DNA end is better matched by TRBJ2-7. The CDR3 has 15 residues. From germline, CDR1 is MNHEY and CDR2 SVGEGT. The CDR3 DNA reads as TGTGCCAGCAGGCGAGGGGGAGGCTCCTACAATGAGCAGTACTTC. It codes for CASRRGGGSYNEQYF.

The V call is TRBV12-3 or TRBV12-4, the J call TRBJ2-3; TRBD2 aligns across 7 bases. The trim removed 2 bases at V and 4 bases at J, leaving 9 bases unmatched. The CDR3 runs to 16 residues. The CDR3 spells CASSLSAGEDADTQYF. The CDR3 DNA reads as TGTGCCAGCAGTTTATCTGCGGGAGAAGACGCAGATACGCAGTATTTT.